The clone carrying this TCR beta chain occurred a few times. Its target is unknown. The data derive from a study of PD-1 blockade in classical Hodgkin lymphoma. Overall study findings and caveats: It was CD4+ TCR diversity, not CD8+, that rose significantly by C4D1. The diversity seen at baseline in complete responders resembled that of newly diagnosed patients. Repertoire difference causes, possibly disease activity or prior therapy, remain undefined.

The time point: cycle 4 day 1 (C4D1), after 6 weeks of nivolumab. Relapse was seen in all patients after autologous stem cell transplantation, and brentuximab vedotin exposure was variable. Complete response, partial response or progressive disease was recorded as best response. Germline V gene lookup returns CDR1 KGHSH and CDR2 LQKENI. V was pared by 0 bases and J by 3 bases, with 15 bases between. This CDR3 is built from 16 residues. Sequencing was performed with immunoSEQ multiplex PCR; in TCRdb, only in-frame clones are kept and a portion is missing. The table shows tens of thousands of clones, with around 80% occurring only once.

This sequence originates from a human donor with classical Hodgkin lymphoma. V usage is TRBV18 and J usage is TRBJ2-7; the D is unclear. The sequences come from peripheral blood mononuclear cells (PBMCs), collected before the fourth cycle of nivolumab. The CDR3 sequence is CASSPPPDLMYYEQYF. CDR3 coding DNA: TGTGCCAGCTCACCACCTCCGGACCTGATGTACTACGAGCAGTACTTC. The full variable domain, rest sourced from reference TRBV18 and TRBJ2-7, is NAGVMQNPRHLVRRRGQEARLRCSPMKGHSHVYWYRQLPEEGLKFMVYLQKENIIDESGMPKERFSAEFPKEGPSILRIQQVVRGDSAAYFCASSPPPDLMYYEQYFGPGTRLTVT.